This T cell receptor beta chain was sequenced for a study of blood T cell repertoires in COVID-19. Turning to the study itself: COVID-19 samples, acute and convalescent, were from the United States, Italy and Spain.

Seattle researchers signed up patients amid active infection and tracked them longitudinally. Source study methods: Reference gene primer amplification gave estimated nucleated cell counts. Libraries were prepared by immunoSEQ multiplex PCR; TCRdb keeps only in-frame clonotypes and omits some of them. D and trimming come from the DNA, and the V and J calls and clone size come from that table. The sample carries 200,000 to 300,000 clones, over 90% recorded once. Per germline, CDR1 SEHNR and CDR2 FQNEAQ (reference sequence). V lost 4 bases and J lost 4; bases outside the gene matches: 13. This CDR3 comprises 17 residues.

This chain links TRBV7-9 with TRBJ1-1, with 9 bases that match TRBD1. Sequencing was performed on peripheral blood. The receptor was derived from a man between 25 and 39 years old with COVID-19, enrolled during active disease. The CDR3 loop is CASSSVTGGAMGTEAFF. CDR3 bases: TGTGCCAGCAGCTCAGTTACAGGGGGCGCCATGGGCACTGAAGCTTTCTTT.